This TCR beta chain is from a study of blood T cell repertoires in COVID-19. Study summary: Whether acute or convalescent, the COVID-19 samples came from the United States, Italy and Spain. Nucleic acid was either cDNA or gDNA, and it came from T cells, B-cell-depleted T cells, or PBMCs.

Deletions cut 1 base from V and 2 bases from J, with 12 bases between. CDR1 PRHDT and CDR2 FYEKMQ come from the germline V gene (reference sequence). The CDR3 length is 16 residues. Profiled with immunoSEQ multiplex PCR; TCRdb holds only in-frame clones, not every one. The sample shows 200,000 to 250,000 clones, 90% to 95% of them seen only once. This chain joins TRBV13 and TRBJ1-3, with D maybe TRBD1 (6 bases). Material: peripheral blood. The sequence came from a man in his sixties with COVID-19, enrolled during active disease. DNA for the CDR3: TGTGCCAGCAGCTTAGTTACAGGGAAGGCTGGAAACACCATATATTTT. It encodes CASSLVTGKAGNTIYF.